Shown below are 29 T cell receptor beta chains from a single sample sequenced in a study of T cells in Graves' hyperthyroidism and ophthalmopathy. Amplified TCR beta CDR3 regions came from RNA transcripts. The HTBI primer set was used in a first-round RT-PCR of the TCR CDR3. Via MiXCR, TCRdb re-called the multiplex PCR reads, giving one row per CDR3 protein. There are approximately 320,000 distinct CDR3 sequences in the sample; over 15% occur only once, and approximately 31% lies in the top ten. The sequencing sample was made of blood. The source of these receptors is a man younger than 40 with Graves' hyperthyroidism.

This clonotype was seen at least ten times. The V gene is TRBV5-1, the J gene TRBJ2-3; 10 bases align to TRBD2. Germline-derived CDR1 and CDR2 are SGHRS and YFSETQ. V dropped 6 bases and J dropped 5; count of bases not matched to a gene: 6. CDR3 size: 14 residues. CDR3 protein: CASNLAGARDTQYF. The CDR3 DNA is TGCGCCAGCAACCTAGCGGGAGCTCGAGATACGCAGTATTTT.

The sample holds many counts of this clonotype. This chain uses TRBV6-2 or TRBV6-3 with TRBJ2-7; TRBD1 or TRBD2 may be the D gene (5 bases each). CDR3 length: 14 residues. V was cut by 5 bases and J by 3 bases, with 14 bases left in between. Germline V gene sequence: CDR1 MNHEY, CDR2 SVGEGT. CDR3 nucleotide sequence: TGTGCCAGCAGTGTACCAGAGGGGAGCTACGAGCAGTACTTC. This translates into CASSVPEGSYEQYF.

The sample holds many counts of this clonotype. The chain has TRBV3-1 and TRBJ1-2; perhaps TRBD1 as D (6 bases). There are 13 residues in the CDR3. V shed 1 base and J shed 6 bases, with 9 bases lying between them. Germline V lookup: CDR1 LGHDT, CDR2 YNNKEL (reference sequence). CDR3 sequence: CASSQAGEDGYTF. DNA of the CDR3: TGTGCCAGCAGCCAAGCAGGGGAGGATGGCTACACCTTC.

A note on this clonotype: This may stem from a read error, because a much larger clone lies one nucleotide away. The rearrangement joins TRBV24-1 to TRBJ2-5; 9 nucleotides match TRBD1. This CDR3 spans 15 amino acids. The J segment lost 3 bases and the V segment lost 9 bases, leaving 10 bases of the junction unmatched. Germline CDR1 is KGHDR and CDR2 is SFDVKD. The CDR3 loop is CATESGTGCEETQYF. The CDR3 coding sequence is TGTGCCACCGAGAGCGGGACAGGGTGTGAAGAGACCCAGTACTTC.

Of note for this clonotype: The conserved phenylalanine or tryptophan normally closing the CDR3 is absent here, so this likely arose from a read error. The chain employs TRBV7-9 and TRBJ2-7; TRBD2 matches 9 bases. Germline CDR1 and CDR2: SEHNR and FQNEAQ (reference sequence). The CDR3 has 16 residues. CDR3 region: CASSQGLAFGLNEQYI. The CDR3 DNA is TGCGCCAGCAGCCAGGGACTAGCTTTCGGACTAAACGAGCAGTACATC.

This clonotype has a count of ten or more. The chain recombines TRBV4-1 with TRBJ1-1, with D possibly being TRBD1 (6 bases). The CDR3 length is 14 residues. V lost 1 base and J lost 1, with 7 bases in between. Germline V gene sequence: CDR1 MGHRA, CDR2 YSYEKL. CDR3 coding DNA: TGCGCCAGCAGCCAAGTGACAGGGAACACTGAAGCTTTCTTT. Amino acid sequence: CASSQVTGNTEAFF.

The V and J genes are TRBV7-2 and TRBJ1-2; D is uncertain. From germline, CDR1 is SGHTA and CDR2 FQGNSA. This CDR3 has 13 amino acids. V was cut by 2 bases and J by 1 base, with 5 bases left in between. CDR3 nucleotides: TGTGCCAGCAGCTTACTCAATAACTATGGCTACACCTTC. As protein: CASSLLNNYGYTF.

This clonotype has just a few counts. CDR3 sequence reads: CSVVSVRADEQYF. In DNA, the CDR3 is TGCAGCGTTGTTAGTGTCCGGGCAGACGAGCAGTACTTC. The chain links TRBV29-1 to TRBJ2-7; D unresolved. Trimming took 4 bases from V and 5 from J, leaving 15 bases between them. The CDR3 spans 13 residues. CDR1 SQVTM and CDR2 ANQGSEA come from the germline V gene.

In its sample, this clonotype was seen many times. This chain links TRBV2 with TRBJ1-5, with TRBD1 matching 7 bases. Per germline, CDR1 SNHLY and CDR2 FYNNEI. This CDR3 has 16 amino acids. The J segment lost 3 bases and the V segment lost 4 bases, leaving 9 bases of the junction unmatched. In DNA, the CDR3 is TGTGCCAGCAGTGGGAGACAGGGTGTATACAATCAGCCCCAGCATTTT. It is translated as CASSGRQGVYNQPQHF.

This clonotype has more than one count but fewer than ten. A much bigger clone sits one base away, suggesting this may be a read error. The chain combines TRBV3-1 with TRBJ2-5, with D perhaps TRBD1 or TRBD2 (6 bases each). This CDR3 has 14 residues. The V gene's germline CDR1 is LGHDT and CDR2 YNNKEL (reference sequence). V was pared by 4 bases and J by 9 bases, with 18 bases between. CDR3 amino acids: CASSRSTKGEAQYF. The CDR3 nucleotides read TGTGCCAGCAGCCGTTCGACTAAGGGGGAGGCCCAGTACTTC.

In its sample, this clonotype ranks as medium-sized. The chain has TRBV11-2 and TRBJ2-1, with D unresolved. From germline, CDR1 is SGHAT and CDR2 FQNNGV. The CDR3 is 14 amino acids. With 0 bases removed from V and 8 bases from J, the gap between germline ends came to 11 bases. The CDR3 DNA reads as TGTGCCAGCAGCTTAGACCTCCCCCCTCATGAGCAGTTCTTC. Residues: CASSLDLPPHEQFF. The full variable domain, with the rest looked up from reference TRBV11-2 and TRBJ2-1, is EAGVAQSPRYKIIEKRQSVAFWCNPISGHATLYWYQQILGQGPKLLIQFQNNGVVDDSQLPKDRFSAERLKGVDSTLKIQPAKLEDSAVYLCASSLDLPPHEQFFGPGTRLTVL.

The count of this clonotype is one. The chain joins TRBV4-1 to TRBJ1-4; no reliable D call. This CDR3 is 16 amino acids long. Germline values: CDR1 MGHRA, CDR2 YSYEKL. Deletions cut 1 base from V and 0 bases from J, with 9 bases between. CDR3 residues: CASSQGPGATNEKLFF. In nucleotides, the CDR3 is TGCGCCAGCAGCCAAGGGCCAGGAGCAACTAATGAAAAACTGTTTTTT.

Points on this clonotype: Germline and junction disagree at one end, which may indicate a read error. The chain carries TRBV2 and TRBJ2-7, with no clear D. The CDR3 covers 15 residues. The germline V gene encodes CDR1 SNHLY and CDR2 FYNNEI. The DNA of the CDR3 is TGTGCCAGCAGTGAGCTTACCGGCCAGGCCTACGGGCAGTACTTC. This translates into CASSELTGQAYGQYF.

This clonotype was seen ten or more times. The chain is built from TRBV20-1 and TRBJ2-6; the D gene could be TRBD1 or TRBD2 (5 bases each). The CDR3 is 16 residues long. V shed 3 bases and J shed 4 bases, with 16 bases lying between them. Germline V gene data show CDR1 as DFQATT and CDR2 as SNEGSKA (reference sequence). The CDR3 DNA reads TGCAGTGCTAGTCACAGGACTGTAGGAGGGGCCAACGTCCTGACTTTC. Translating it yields CSASHRTVGGANVLTF.

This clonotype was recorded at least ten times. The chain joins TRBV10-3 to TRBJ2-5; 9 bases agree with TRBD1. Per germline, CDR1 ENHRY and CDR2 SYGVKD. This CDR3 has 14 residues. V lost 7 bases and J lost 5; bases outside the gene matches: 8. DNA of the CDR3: TGTGCCATCAATGGGGACAGGGAGGAGGAGACCCAGTACTTC. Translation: CAINGDREEETQYF.

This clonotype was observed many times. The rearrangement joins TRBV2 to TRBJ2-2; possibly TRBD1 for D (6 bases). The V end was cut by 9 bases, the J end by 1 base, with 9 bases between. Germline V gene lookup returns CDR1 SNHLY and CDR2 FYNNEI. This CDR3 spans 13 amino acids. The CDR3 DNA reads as TGTGCCAGTCTGGGACAGAACACCGGGGAGCTGTTTTTT. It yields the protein CASLGQNTGELFF.

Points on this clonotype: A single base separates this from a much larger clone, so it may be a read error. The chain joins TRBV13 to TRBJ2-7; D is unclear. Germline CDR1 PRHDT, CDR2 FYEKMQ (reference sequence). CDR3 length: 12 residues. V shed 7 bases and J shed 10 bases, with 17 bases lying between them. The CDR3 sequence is CASTLRLGDQYF. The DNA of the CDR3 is TGTGCCAGCACTCTCCGTTTAGGCGATCAGTACTTC.

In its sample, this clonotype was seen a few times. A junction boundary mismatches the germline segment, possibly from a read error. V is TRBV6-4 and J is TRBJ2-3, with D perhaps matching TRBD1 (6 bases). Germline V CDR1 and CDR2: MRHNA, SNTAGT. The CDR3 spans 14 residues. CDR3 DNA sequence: TGTGCCAGCATAACCGGGGAGTGGACAGATACGCGGTATTTT. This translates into CASITGEWTDTRYF.

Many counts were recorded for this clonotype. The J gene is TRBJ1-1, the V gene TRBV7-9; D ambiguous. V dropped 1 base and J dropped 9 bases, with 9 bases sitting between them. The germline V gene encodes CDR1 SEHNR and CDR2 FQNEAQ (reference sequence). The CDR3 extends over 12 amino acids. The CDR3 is CASSLEDRQAFF. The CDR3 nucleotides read TGTGCCAGCAGCTTAGAGGACCGACAAGCTTTCTTT.

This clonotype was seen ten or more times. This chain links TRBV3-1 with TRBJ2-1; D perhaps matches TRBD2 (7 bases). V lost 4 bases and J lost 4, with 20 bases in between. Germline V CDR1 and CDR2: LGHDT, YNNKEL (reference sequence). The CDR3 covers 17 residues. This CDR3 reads CASSPFFGGAGYNEQFF. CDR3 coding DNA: TGTGCCAGCAGCCCCTTCTTTGGGGGGGCGGGTTACAATGAGCAGTTCTTC.

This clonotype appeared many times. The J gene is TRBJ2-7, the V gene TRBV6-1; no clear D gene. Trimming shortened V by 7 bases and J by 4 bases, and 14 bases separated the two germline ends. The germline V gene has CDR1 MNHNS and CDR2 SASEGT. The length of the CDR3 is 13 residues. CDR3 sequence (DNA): TGTGCCAGCAAGCCGACCTATTCTTACGAGCAGTACTTC. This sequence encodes CASKPTYSYEQYF.

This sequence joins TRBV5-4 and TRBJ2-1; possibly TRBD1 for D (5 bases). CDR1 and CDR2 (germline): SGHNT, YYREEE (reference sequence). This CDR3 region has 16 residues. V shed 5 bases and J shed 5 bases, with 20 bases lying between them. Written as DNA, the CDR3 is TGTGCCAGCAGTGGTACCCTCAGGGTTTCCAACAATGAGCAGTTCTTC. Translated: CASSGTLRVSNNEQFF.

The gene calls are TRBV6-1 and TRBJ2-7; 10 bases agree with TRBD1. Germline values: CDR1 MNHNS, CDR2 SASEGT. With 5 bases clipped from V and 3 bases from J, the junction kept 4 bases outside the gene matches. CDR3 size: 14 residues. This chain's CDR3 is CASSRDRGVYEQYF. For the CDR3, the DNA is TGTGCCAGCAGTCGGGACAGGGGCGTCTACGAGCAGTACTTC.

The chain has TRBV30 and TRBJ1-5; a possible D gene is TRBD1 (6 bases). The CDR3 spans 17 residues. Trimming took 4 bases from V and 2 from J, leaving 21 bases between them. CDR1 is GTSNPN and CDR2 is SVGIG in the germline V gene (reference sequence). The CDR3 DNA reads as TGTGCCTGGACCCAGGGGCAGGGCGGACTGGGCAATCAGCCCCAGCATTTT. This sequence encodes CAWTQGQGGLGNQPQHF.

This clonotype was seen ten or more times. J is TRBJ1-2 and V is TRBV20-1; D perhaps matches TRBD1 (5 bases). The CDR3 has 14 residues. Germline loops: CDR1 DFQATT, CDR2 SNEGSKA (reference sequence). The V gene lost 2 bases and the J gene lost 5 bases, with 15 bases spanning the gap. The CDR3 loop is CSARNRQGTYGYTF. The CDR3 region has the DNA TGCAGTGCTAGAAATAGACAAGGGACTTATGGCTACACCTTC.

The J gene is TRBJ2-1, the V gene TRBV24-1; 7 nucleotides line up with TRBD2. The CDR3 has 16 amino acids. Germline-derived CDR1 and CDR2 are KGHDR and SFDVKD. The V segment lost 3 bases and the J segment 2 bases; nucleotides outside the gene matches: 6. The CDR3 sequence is CATSDPSGGPYNEQFF. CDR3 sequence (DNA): TGTGCCACCAGTGATCCCTCGGGGGGTCCCTACAATGAGCAGTTCTTC.

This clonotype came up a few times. This chain's CDR3 is CSASRGAQPQHF. As DNA, the CDR3 is TGCAGTGCTAGTAGGGGGGCTCAGCCCCAGCATTTT. This chain uses TRBV20-1 with TRBJ1-5; TRBD1 might be the D (6 bases). With 3 bases removed from V and 6 bases from J, the gap between germline ends came to 9 bases. Germline loops: CDR1 DFQATT, CDR2 SNEGSKA (reference sequence). This CDR3 is built from 12 residues.

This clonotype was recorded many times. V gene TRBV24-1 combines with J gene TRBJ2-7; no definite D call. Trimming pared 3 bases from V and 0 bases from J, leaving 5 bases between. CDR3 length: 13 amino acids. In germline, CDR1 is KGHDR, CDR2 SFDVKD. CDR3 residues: CATSDPGSYEQYF. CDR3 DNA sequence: TGTGCCACCAGTGATCCCGGCTCCTACGAGCAGTACTTC.

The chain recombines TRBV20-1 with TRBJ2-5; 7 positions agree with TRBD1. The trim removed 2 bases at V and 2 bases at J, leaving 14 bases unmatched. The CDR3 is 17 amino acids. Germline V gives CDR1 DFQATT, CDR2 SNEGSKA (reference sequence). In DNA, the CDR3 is TGCAGTGCTAGAAAGCAAGAGTGGAGACAGGGTCAAGAGACCCAGTACTTC. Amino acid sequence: CSARKQEWRQGQETQYF.